This T cell receptor (beta chain) emerged from a study of blood T cell repertoires in COVID-19. The V gene's germline CDR1 is WNHNN and CDR2 SYGVQD (reference sequence). The CDR3 runs 13 residues. Trimming left V 4 bases short and J 6 bases short, with 10 bases between. Living in 24 US areas, the participants were between about 18 and 95 years of age. Generated by immunoSEQ multiplex PCR, the TCRdb table keeps only in-frame clones and is missing some. The table includes around 330,000 clones, 85% detected once. The V gene is TRBV10-1, the J gene TRBJ2-4, with a tentative D call TRBD1 (6 bases). The material sequenced was PBMCs or T cells enriched from blood (not recorded which). The source is a woman aged 25 to 39 who had been exposed to COVID-19. The CDR3 here is CASSVGQLNIQYF. The CDR3 DNA is TGCGCCAGCAGTGTTGGACAGCTAAACATTCAGTACTTC.